One and the same sample provided the 14 T cell receptor beta chains below, sequenced in a study of T cells in Graves' hyperthyroidism and ophthalmopathy. There were TCR beta CDR3 regions amplified from RNA transcripts. The HTBI primer set drove a first-round RT-PCR of the TCR CDR3. TCRdb called the multiplex PCR reads again in MiXCR, with one record for every CDR3 protein. Of approximately 520,000 distinct CDR3 sequences listed, around a quarter are singletons. The sample taken for sequencing was blood. These receptors were collected from a woman aged 30 to 39 with Graves' ophthalmopathy.

The table lists this clonotype with many counts. The J gene is TRBJ2-7, the V gene TRBV5-1; D tentatively fits TRBD1 or TRBD2 (5 bases each). This CDR3 comprises 13 residues. V was cut by 7 bases and J by 6 bases, with 17 bases left in between. Germline V CDR1 and CDR2: SGHRS, YFSETQ. The CDR3 region is CASRNEGSLEQYF. The CDR3 bases are TGCGCCAGCCGCAATGAGGGGTCCCTCGAGCAGTACTTC.

This CDR3 is CATSRDVGGNYGYTF. Written as DNA, the CDR3 is TGTGCCACCAGCAGAGATGTAGGCGGGAACTATGGCTACACCTTC. The chain recombines TRBV15 with TRBJ1-2; D not resolved. CDR1 and CDR2 (germline): LNHNV, YYDKDF (reference sequence). This CDR3 has 15 amino acids. Trimming removed 0 bases from V and 2 bases from J, with 10 bases in between.

This clonotype was counted between two and nine times. The V gene is TRBV6-2 or TRBV6-3, the J gene TRBJ2-7; possibly TRBD1 or TRBD2 for D (5 bases each). Germline CDR1 is MNHEY and CDR2 is SVGEGT. This CDR3 comprises 13 residues. CDR3 coding DNA: TGTGCTACCCGGGACCGCCCTTCCTACGAGCAGTACTTC. Translated: CATRDRPSYEQYF.

This chain joins TRBV2 and TRBJ2-3; TRBD1 agrees at 8 bases. Germline V gene lookup returns CDR1 SNHLY and CDR2 FYNNEI. V gave up 2 bases and J gave up 1 base; unmatched junction bases: 2. CDR3 length: 15 amino acids. CDR3 bases: TGTGCCAGCAGTGAACAGGGGGCTGGCACAGATACGCAGTATTTT. Its protein product is CASSEQGAGTDTQYF. Together with reference TRBV2 and TRBJ2-3, the CDR3 gives the full variable domain: EPEVTQTPSHQVTQMGQEVILRCVPISNHLYFYWYRQILGQKVEFLVSFYNNEISEKSEIFDDQFSVERPDGSNFTLKIRSTKLEDSAMYFCASSEQGAGTDTQYFGPGTRLTVL.

The rearrangement joins TRBV2 to TRBJ1-5; weak D call: TRBD1 (6 bases). The CDR3 is 13 amino acids. CDR1 is SNHLY, CDR2 FYNNEI, per germline. The V end lost 1 base, the J end lost 7 bases, and 8 bases lay between the germline ends. CDR3 nucleotide sequence: TGTGCCAGCAGTGAAGAGGGGGACCAGCCCCAGCATTTT. Translating it yields CASSEEGDQPQHF.

This clonotype was seen many times. The chain employs TRBV3-1 and TRBJ1-1, with a weak D call TRBD1 (5 bases). The length of the CDR3 is 15 residues. Trimming removed 0 bases at V and 1 base at J, with 9 bases between. In germline, CDR1 is LGHDT, CDR2 YNNKEL (reference sequence). CDR3 loop: CASSQDRGGNTEAFF. DNA of the CDR3: TGTGCCAGCAGCCAAGATCGGGGGGGGAACACTGAAGCTTTCTTT.

This clonotype has ten or more counts. The rearrangement joins TRBV7-2 to TRBJ2-7; 7 bases fit TRBD2. Germline CDR1 and CDR2: SGHTA and FQGNSA. The CDR3 runs to 15 residues. Trimming cost V 5 bases and J 2 bases; bases outside gene matches: 9. For the CDR3, the DNA is TGTGCCAGCAGCCTTGAACGGGGGGTAACCTACGAGCAGTACTTC. It specifies CASSLERGVTYEQYF. Drawing the rest from reference TRBV7-2 and TRBJ2-7, the complete variable domain is GAGVSQSPSNKVTEKGKDVELRCDPISGHTALYWYRQSLGQGLEFLIYFQGNSAPDKSGLPSDRFSAERTGGSVSTLTIQRTQQEDSAVYLCASSLERGVTYEQYFGPGTRLTVT.

This clonotype was detected many times. A much larger clone lies one base from this, so it may be a read error. This chain links TRBV19 with TRBJ1-1; D is undetermined. The germline V gene encodes CDR1 LNHDA and CDR2 SQIVND (reference sequence). This CDR3 is built from 14 residues. V gave up 5 bases and J gave up 2 bases, with 12 bases separating them. The CDR3 bases are TGTGCCAGTAGTCCCCTGACGCACAACACTGAAGCTTTCTTT. Translated, it gives CASSPLTHNTEAFF.

This clonotype came up a few times. The rearrangement joins TRBV12-3 or TRBV12-4 to TRBJ1-1, with TRBD1 matching 8 bases. With V trimmed by 6 bases and J by 7 bases, 10 bases remained unmatched. CDR3 length: 14 amino acids. Here the CDR3 reads CASRRTGSVGEAFF. In nucleotides, the CDR3 is TGTGCCAGCAGGAGGACAGGGTCGGTTGGTGAAGCTTTCTTT.

V usage is TRBV28 and J usage is TRBJ2-4; 7 bases match TRBD1. The CDR3 length is 16 residues. Trimming removed 4 bases from V and 0 bases from J; junction bases left unmatched: 6. Germline loops: CDR1 MDHEN, CDR2 SYDVKM. CDR3 DNA: TGTGCCAGCAGTTGGGACAGCCGCTTAGCCAAAAACATTCAGTACTTC. This gives the protein CASSWDSRLAKNIQYF.

There are many counts of this clonotype. V usage is TRBV3-1 and J usage is TRBJ1-5; TRBD1 agrees at 9 bases. Per germline, CDR1 LGHDT and CDR2 YNNKEL (reference sequence). This CDR3 spans 15 amino acids. V lost 5 bases, J lost 5 bases, and 7 bases stayed unmatched. The CDR3: CASSDGTGWDQPQHF. CDR3 coding DNA: TGTGCCAGCAGCGACGGGACAGGGTGGGATCAGCCCCAGCATTTT.

This clonotype came up a few times. The V gene is TRBV6-1, the J gene TRBJ1-2; 8 positions agree with TRBD1. There are 15 residues in the CDR3. Looked up from germline, CDR1 is MNHNS and CDR2 is SASEGT. The junction had 9 bases not matched to a gene; V was cut back by 1 base and J by 8 bases. Here the CDR3 reads CASSEVSGQAGGYTF. CDR3 DNA: TGTGCCAGCAGTGAAGTTTCGGGACAGGCAGGAGGCTACACCTTC.

V is TRBV20-1 and J is TRBJ2-5; D is perhaps TRBD1 or TRBD2 (5 bases each). Deletions cut 4 bases from V and 1 base from J, with 13 bases between. The CDR3 runs to 14 residues. Germline CDR1 and CDR2: DFQATT and SNEGSKA (reference sequence). The CDR3 nucleotides are TGCAGTGCTATTGCAGGGAGCCCCCAAGAGACCCAGTACTTC. This codes for CSAIAGSPQETQYF.

This clonotype was counted ten times or more. This chain uses TRBV28 with TRBJ1-1; unclear D gene. Germline lookup yields CDR1 MDHEN and CDR2 SYDVKM. The ends were cut back, 7 bases at V and 2 bases at J, with 14 bases in the middle. This CDR3 comprises 14 residues. The CDR3 sequence: CASTYGSFNTEAFF. The CDR3 DNA follows: TGTGCCAGCACTTATGGATCTTTTAACACTGAAGCTTTCTTT.